Below, 21 T cell receptor beta chains from the same sample are listed, as sequenced in a study of blood T cell repertoires in COVID-19. Here immunoSEQ multiplex PCR was the method, and the copy in TCRdb shows in-frame clones only, minus some. The table shows about 280,000 clones, with approximately 83% occurring only once. Material: peripheral blood. The receptors stem from a woman between 65 and 79 years old with acute or convalescent COVID-19.

J is TRBJ1-3 and V is TRBV4-1, with 7 bases identical to TRBD1. This CDR3 region has 17 residues. Losses at the gene ends were 1 base for V and 0 bases for J; bases not matched to a gene: 6. Germline V CDR1 and CDR2: MGHRA, YSYEKL. CDR3 sequence (DNA): TGCGCCAGCAGCCAAGGACAGGGTTCCATCTCTGGAAACACCATATATTTT. It is translated as CASSQGQGSISGNTIYF.

The chain couples TRBV1 to TRBJ2-1; the tabulated D call, TRBD2, remains unverified against the DNA. TRBV1 is a pseudogene segment. CDR3 length: 16 residues. CDR3 sequence reads: CTSSQVGGGGYNEQFF. The DNA for the CDR3 is TGCACCAGCAGCCAAGTTGGCGGGGGAGGTTACAATGAGCAGTTCTTC.

This chain joins TRBV5-1 and TRBJ1-5, with D possibly being TRBD1 (5 bases). The CDR3 sequence is 16 residues long. The germline V gene has CDR1 SGHRS and CDR2 YFSETQ. DNA of the CDR3: TGCCCACGCGGGGGGAAAAGGTTACATGGCAATCAGCCCCAGCATTTT. This translates into CPRGGKRLHGNQPQHF.

In this sample, this clone turned up once. The DNA of the CDR3 is TGCGCCAGCAGCCGAGGTGTCGGTGGGACAGGGAGGTCAGATACGCAGTATTTT. This codes for CASSRGVGGTGRSDTQYF. V is TRBV4-1 and J is TRBJ2-3; 9 bases are a match to TRBD1. The V segment lost 4 bases and the J segment 4 bases; nucleotides outside the gene matches: 15. The germline gives CDR1 MGHRA, CDR2 YSYEKL. The CDR3 has 18 amino acids.

This clone was recorded only once. The rearrangement links TRBV5-1 to TRBJ2-7; 8 bases are shared with TRBD2. This CDR3 is built from 16 residues. Germline V gives CDR1 SGHRS, CDR2 YFSETQ. The V segment lost 2 bases and the J segment 2 bases; nucleotides outside the gene matches: 9. In DNA form, the CDR3 reads TGCGCCAGCAGCTTCTCTCGGCCGGGGGGGACCTACGAGCAGTACTTC. Amino acids: CASSFSRPGGTYEQYF.

V usage is TRBV18 and J usage is TRBJ2-3; D may be TRBD2 (6 bases). Trimming took off 2 bases at V and 5 bases at J, with 20 bases between the two ends. The CDR3 spans 17 residues. Germline V lookup: CDR1 KGHSH, CDR2 LQKENI. The CDR3 coding sequence is TGTGCCAGCTCACCAGGAGGTAGCGCGGGGCGCGGAGATACGCAGTATTTT. This gives the protein CASSPGGSAGRGDTQYF.

This clone was seen more than once but under ten times. The chain uses TRBV11-3 and TRBJ2-1; 7 nucleotides agree with TRBD1. J lost 1 base, V lost 6 bases, and 6 bases had no gene match. CDR1 SGHNT and CDR2 YENEEA come from the germline V gene. The CDR3 extends over 15 amino acids. Here the CDR3 reads CASSRQGASYNEQFF. CDR3 bases: TGTGCCAGCAGTCGACAGGGAGCGTCCTACAATGAGCAGTTCTTC.

V is TRBV19 and J is TRBJ2-5; 7 bases map to TRBD2. The trim removed 3 bases at V and 5 bases at J, leaving 12 bases unmatched. CDR1 LNHDA and CDR2 SQIVND come from the germline V gene (reference sequence). The CDR3 totals 16 residues. Here the CDR3 reads CASSIQTGGPWETQYF. CDR3 DNA sequence: TGTGCCAGTAGTATTCAAACGGGGGGACCTTGGGAGACCCAGTACTTC. Based on the CDR3 plus reference TRBV19 and TRBJ2-5, the full variable domain is DGGITQSPKYLFRKEGQNVTLSCEQNLNHDAMYWYRQDPGQGLRLIYYSQIVNDFQKGDIAEGYSVSREKKESFPLTVTSAQKNPTAFYLCASSIQTGGPWETQYFGPGTRLLVL.

The rearrangement links TRBV5-4 to TRBJ2-7; 7 nucleotides match TRBD1. The V and J ends lost 4 bases and 8 bases, in that order; junction bases with no gene match: 12. This CDR3 is built from 14 residues. Looked up from germline, CDR1 is SGHNT and CDR2 is YYREEE (reference sequence). CDR3 coding DNA: TGTGCCAGCAGCGGAAGGGGGCCGTCCGGGAAGCAGTACTTC. Its protein product is CASSGRGPSGKQYF.

V usage is TRBV5-1 and J usage is TRBJ1-3; 9 positions match TRBD1. CDR3 length: 14 residues. CDR1 and CDR2 (germline): SGHRS, YFSETQ. J gave up 6 bases and V 7 bases, and 8 bases lay outside the gene matches. CDR3: CASSTGGVQNTIYF. DNA of the CDR3: TGCGCCAGCTCTACAGGGGGCGTCCAAAACACCATATATTTT.

With regard to this clone: Other DNA sequences from this sample encode an identical CDR3 as well. The V call is TRBV19, the J call TRBJ1-6; D may be TRBD1 (5 bases). Germline lookup yields CDR1 LNHDA and CDR2 SQIVND (reference sequence). The V end lost 4 bases, the J end lost 8 bases, and 6 bases lay between the germline ends. The CDR3 covers 12 residues. The CDR3 coding sequence is TGTGCCAGTAGTACCAGGGATTCACCCCTCCACTTT. Its protein product is CASSTRDSPLHF.

The chain combines TRBV7-9 with TRBJ1-5; no clear D. The germline V gene has CDR1 SEHNR and CDR2 FQNEAQ (reference sequence). The length of the CDR3 is 13 residues. V lost 2 bases to trimming and J lost 7 bases, with 9 bases between them. The CDR3 protein is CASSLLAGQPQHF. The CDR3 DNA reads TGTGCCAGCAGCTTATTGGCGGGGCAGCCCCAGCATTTT. The entire variable domain, with the rest obtained from reference TRBV7-9 and TRBJ1-5, is as follows: DTGVSQNPRHKITKRGQNVTFRCDPISEHNRLYWYRQTLGQGPEFLTYFQNEAQLEKSRLLSDRFSAERPKGSFSTLEIQRTEQGDSAMYLCASSLLAGQPQHFGDGTRLSIL.

The chain links TRBV18 to TRBJ1-2; 7 bases map to TRBD1. CDR3 length: 13 amino acids. CDR1 is KGHSH, CDR2 LQKENI, per germline. The V and J ends lost 3 bases and 11 bases, in that order; junction bases with no gene match: 9. In DNA form, the CDR3 reads TGTGCCAGCTCACCGGGACAGCTCCTTACTTACACCTTC. This encodes CASSPGQLLTYTF.

Worth noting for this clone: Germline is not matched at one junction end, which may reflect a read error. The chain employs TRBV9 and TRBJ2-1; 7 bases align to TRBD1. CDR1 is SGDLS, CDR2 YYNGEE, per germline. CDR3 size: 16 residues. The CDR3 nucleotides are TGTGCCAGCAGCTCTAGACGAGGGGGCCCGTACAGTGAGCAGTTCTTC. This encodes CASSSRRGGPYSEQFF.

The chain joins TRBV18 to TRBJ1-4; D gene uncertain. Germline CDR1 and CDR2: KGHSH and LQKENI. The ends were cut back, 5 bases at V and 8 bases at J, with 12 bases in the middle. The CDR3 loop spans 13 amino acids. CDR3 DNA sequence: TGTGCCAGCTCAAGCGAGATAGGAGAAAAACTGTTTTTT. Translation: CASSSEIGEKLFF.

This chain links TRBV2 with TRBJ2-1; 16 bases agree with TRBD2. V lost 2 bases, J lost 10 bases, and 11 bases stayed unmatched. Germline V gives CDR1 SNHLY, CDR2 FYNNEI. The CDR3 runs to 18 residues. The chain's CDR3 is CASSEPGTSGGAIHEQFF. CDR3 nucleotide sequence: TGTGCCAGCAGTGAACCCGGGACTAGCGGGGGGGCCATTCACGAGCAGTTCTTC.

This chain links TRBV7-9 with TRBJ2-5, with 7 bases matching TRBD2. Trimming cost V 0 bases and J 3 bases; bases outside gene matches: 4. Germline assignment: CDR1 SEHNR and CDR2 FQNEAQ (reference sequence). The CDR3 length is 15 residues. The CDR3 coding sequence is TGTGCCAGCAGCTTAGCGACCGGGAGGAAAGAGACCCAGTACTTC. This encodes CASSLATGRKETQYF. The full variable domain, rest sourced from reference TRBV7-9 and TRBJ2-5, is DTGVSQNPRHKITKRGQNVTFRCDPISEHNRLYWYRQTLGQGPEFLTYFQNEAQLEKSRLLSDRFSAERPKGSFSTLEIQRTEQGDSAMYLCASSLATGRKETQYFGPGTRLLVL.

Points on this clone: Other DNA variants within this sample encode the same CDR3. J is TRBJ1-2 and V is TRBV2; 7 nucleotides agree with TRBD1. CDR1 SNHLY and CDR2 FYNNEI come from the germline V gene. The CDR3 extends over 12 amino acids. V was pared by 3 bases and J by 5 bases, with 0 bases of the junction left unmatched. Here the CDR3 reads CASSDRGYGYTF. CDR3 in DNA: TGTGCCAGCAGTGACAGGGGGTATGGCTACACCTTC.

The rearrangement uses TRBV6-5 and TRBJ1-1; no definite D call. The CDR3 is 13 amino acids. Germline lookup yields CDR1 MNHEY and CDR2 SVGAGI. V was shortened by 2 bases and J by 3 bases, with 7 bases between the two germline ends. CDR3 in DNA: TGTGCCAGCAGTTACAGGGAGGACACTGAAGCTTTCTTT. This sequence encodes CASSYREDTEAFF.

CDR3 sequence (DNA): TGCAGCGTTGAAGGAGGGACTAACTATGGCTACACCTTC. Translation gives CSVEGGTNYGYTF. The chain recombines TRBV29-1 with TRBJ1-2; D gene uncertain. CDR3 length: 13 residues. The germline V gene has CDR1 SQVTM and CDR2 ANQGSEA. V was pared by 1 base and J by 0 bases, with 6 bases between.

The chain employs TRBV10-3 and TRBJ1-1; D unresolved. The CDR3 consists of 16 residues. Looked up from germline, CDR1 is ENHRY and CDR2 is SYGVKD. V was clipped by 4 bases and J by 1 base, with 16 bases between them. Here the CDR3 reads CAISGSPGDPNTEAFF. Written as DNA, the CDR3 is TGTGCCATCAGTGGGTCCCCCGGAGACCCGAACACTGAAGCTTTCTTT.